This is a list of T cell receptor beta chains from one sample in a study of T cell clusters in autoimmune cytopenias. From its re-call of the multiplex PCR reads, TCRdb lists each CDR3 protein once, without DNA. Its listing shows 7,000 to 7,500 distinct CDR3 sequences. The data were also submitted as part of a second study, on T cell repertoires in aging, cancer and after chemotherapy.

What was sequenced was peripheral blood. The receptors come from a human donor in good health. Both conserved end residues are part of each CDR3. Expanded clones get a size class; other rows say once, few or many, or leave the size out.

cdr3_length	clone_size	j_call	v_call	cdr3_aa
14	-	TRBJ2-7	TRBV15	CATSLQAGGPMQYF
14	-	TRBJ2-7	TRBV12-3/TRBV12-4	CASSLGTGAGEQYF
12	medium-sized	TRBJ2-7	TRBV19	CASSIDGYEQYF
16	-	TRBJ2-1	TRBV27	CASSSLAGGTYNEQFF
14	-	TRBJ1-5	TRBV6-1	CASSVGGGSQPQHF
16	-	TRBJ1-5	TRBV27	CASAQRGGGGNQPQHF
15	-	TRBJ2-4	TRBV7-9	CASASPGTGFDIQYF
16	-	TRBJ2-7	TRBV18	CASSQGSPEIPYEQYF
12	-	TRBJ1-5	TRBV12-3/TRBV12-4	CASSLGDQPQHF
16	medium-sized	TRBJ2-7	TRBV27	CASSSRLVRTSYEQYF
14	medium-sized	TRBJ2-5	TRBV6-5	CASMQGLGQETQYF
16	-	TRBJ2-7	TRBV27	CASSSGTGENPYEQYF
13	-	TRBJ2-3	TRBV6-1	CASSESGGPTQYF
13	-	TRBJ1-2	TRBV12-3/TRBV12-4	CASSPDKYYGYTF
14	-	TRBJ1-1	TRBV5-6	CASSPPQVNTEAFF
14	-	TRBJ1-6	TRBV18	CASSENTGNSPLHF
16	medium-sized	TRBJ2-5	TRBV5-5	CASSLVRGSAGETQYF
11	-	TRBJ2-2	TRBV12-3/TRBV12-4	CASMEAGELFF
16	-	TRBJ2-1	TRBV6-5	CASSYLQGTTYNEQFF
14	-	TRBJ1-2	TRBV6-1	CASRTTGEGYGYTF
14	-	TRBJ2-2	TRBV6-1	CARAGGGETGELFF
17	-	TRBJ2-2	TRBV7-9	CASSQTSGRTHTGELFF
15	medium-sized	TRBJ1-5	TRBV19	CASSIVTGLDQPQHF
15	-	TRBJ2-2	TRBV20-1	CSAEDRAKNTGELFF
15	-	TRBJ2-1	TRBV5-4	CASSLGPTSDNEQFF
17	medium-sized	TRBJ2-2	TRBV19	CASSIPGSLSNTGELFF
15	-	TRBJ1-6	TRBV6-5	CASSYGQGFNSPLHF
16	-	TRBJ1-5	TRBV6-5	CASRFNGGGGNQPQHF
15	medium-sized	TRBJ2-3	TRBV5-6	CASSFSGGRIDTQYF
15	-	TRBJ2-3	TRBV7-2	CASSLTYLSTDTQYF
13	-	TRBJ1-1	TRBV12-3/TRBV12-4	CASRTRDSYEAFF
13	-	TRBJ1-2	TRBV12-3/TRBV12-4	CASSWDRNYGYTF
11	-	TRBJ2-1	TRBV27	CASGHYDEQFF
14	-	TRBJ2-7	TRBV6-1	CASRPWTGSYEQYF
15	-	TRBJ2-3	TRBV6-1	CASSERLGGTDTQYF
16	large	TRBJ2-2	TRBV19	CASSSRTGGSTGELFF
14	-	TRBJ2-7	TRBV5-6	CASSLPGQNYEQYF
15	-	TRBJ1-1	TRBV19	CASSILGLGGTEAFF
14	-	TRBJ2-3	TRBV27	CASTQVGARDTQYF
14	-	TRBJ1-1	TRBV30	CAWSVGFGNTEAFF
15	-	TRBJ2-3	TRBV7-2	CASSSQRGGTDTQYF
11	-	TRBJ2-7	TRBV30	CAWEGLHEQYF